This T cell receptor (beta chain) emerged from a study of spatial heterogeneity in lung cancer. Study information: Where they were available, follow-up PBMC samples were sequenced, at a median of about two years after resection. Sequences of the beta chain were consistently detected in greater numbers than alpha-chain sequences. The mean occurrence of each unique TCR and UMI combination in raw reads exceeded nine.

Documented time point: blood at routine non-recurrence follow-up after resection. CDR1 and CDR2 (germline): SQVTM, ANQGSEA. The CDR3 extends over 16 amino acids. V trimming: 6 bases; J trimming: 0 bases; junction bases outside the gene matches: 13. TCR cDNA molecules each had a unique molecular identifier. TCRdb fed the 5' RACE reads into MiXCR, producing one record per CDR3 protein. The table records over 70,000 distinct CDR3 sequences, around 9.3% of them present only once. This clonotype was picked up many times. This receptor was obtained from a female donor with early-stage non-small cell lung cancer. The chain is built from TRBV29-1 and TRBJ1-2; TRBD1 matches at 7 bases. Sequenced material: PBMCs, taken at follow-up. CDR3 loop: CSVRGTGAPSNYGYTF. DNA of the CDR3: TGCAGCGTGCGGGGAACAGGGGCCCCCTCTAACTATGGCTACACCTTC.